Listed below are T cell receptor beta chains from one sample, sequenced in a study of cytomegalovirus exposure and HLA in healthy donors. Profiling relied on immunoSEQ multiplex PCR, and the TCRdb table lists in-frame clones only, not all of them. Of approximately 200,000 clones in the sample, approximately 88% were seen once. Sequencing was performed on PBMCs. The receptors stem from a man aged 18 to 35 in good health and CMV-seropositive. Each CDR3 is given with its conserved first and last residue. Each record gives: D gene, clone size, V gene, J gene, CDR3 protein, CDR3 DNA. The D gene is left open where the match is weak. Clone size is given for some rows only: seen once, a few or many times, or a class if the clone is expanded.

>TRBD1|.|TRBV9|TRBJ2-3
CASSAQTGGTDTQYF
TGTGCCAGCAGCGCCCAGACAGGGGGGACAGATACGCAGTATTTT
>.|once|TRBV4-2|TRBJ1-4
CASSQDLTGKLFF
TGTGCCAGCAGCCAAGATTTAACGGGAAAACTGTTTTTT
>TRBD2|.|TRBV7-7|TRBJ2-5
CASSLASGRVETQYF
TGTGCCAGCAGCTTAGCTAGCGGGAGGGTCGAGACCCAGTACTTC
>.|.|TRBV6-5|TRBJ2-3
CASSSLTDFSTDTQYF
TGTGCCAGCAGTTCCCTGACAGATTTTAGCACAGATACGCAGTATTTT
>TRBD1|.|TRBV9|TRBJ1-2
CASSVGQGGYGYTF
TGTGCCAGCAGCGTAGGACAGGGCGGCTATGGCTACACCTTC
>TRBD1|.|TRBV6-5|TRBJ2-5
CASSYLNRGRETQYF
TGTGCCAGCAGTTACTTAAACAGGGGGCGGGAGACCCAGTACTTC
>TRBD1|.|TRBV10-3|TRBJ2-7
CAIRGDRAGYEQYF
TGTGCCATCAGGGGAGACAGGGCAGGCTACGAGCAGTACTTC
>.|.|TRBV19|TRBJ2-2
CASSMFGATGELFF
TGTGCCAGTAGTATGTTTGGAGCCACCGGGGAGCTGTTTTTT
>TRBD2|once|TRBV5-6|TRBJ2-1
CASSLAGGSGQGEQFF
TGTGCCAGCAGCTTGGCTGGTGGTAGCGGGCAAGGGGAGCAGTTCTTC
>TRBD2|.|TRBV5-1|TRBJ2-1
CASSRNLAGTYNEQFF
TGCGCCAGCAGCCGCAATCTAGCGGGGACCTACAATGAGCAGTTCTTC
>TRBD2|.|TRBV5-8|TRBJ2-1
CASTTLGLALSLGQFF
TGTGCCAGCACGACCCTGGGACTAGCGCTCTCCCTCGGGCAGTTCTTC
>TRBD2|.|TRBV29-1|TRBJ2-1
CSAPRSLAGGGEQFF
TGCAGCGCCCCTCGGTCACTAGCGGGAGGTGGTGAGCAGTTCTTC
>.|.|TRBV28|TRBJ2-7
CASSLAGAREQYF
TGTGCCAGCAGTTTAGCGGGGGCGCGGGAGCAGTACTTC
>.|.|TRBV28|TRBJ2-7
CASGTIRGSYEQYF
TGTGCCAGCGGCACGATACGGGGATCCTACGAGCAGTACTTC
>.|.|TRBV11-3|TRBJ2-5
CASSAGQSAETQYF
TGTGCCAGCAGCGCGGGACAGTCCGCCGAGACCCAGTACTTC
>.|.|TRBV7-2|TRBJ2-5
CASSFAAGQETQYF
TGTGCCAGCAGCTTTGCAGCGGGTCAAGAGACCCAGTACTTC
>TRBD2|.|TRBV7-2|TRBJ2-1
CASSFGLISGSGNEQFF
TGTGCCAGCAGCTTTGGGCTTATAAGCGGGAGTGGGAATGAGCAGTTCTTC
>.|.|TRBV30|TRBJ1-5
CAWSGVGGQPQHF
TGTGCCTGGAGTGGGGTGGGGGGTCAGCCCCAGCATTTT
>.|.|TRBV19|TRBJ2-2
CASLYKRDTGELFF
TGTGCCAGCCTTTATAAGCGGGACACCGGGGAGCTGTTTTTT
>TRBD2|.|TRBV4-2|TRBJ2-7
CASSQESPSGTRRQYF
TGTGCCAGCAGCCAAGAGAGCCCTAGCGGGACTCGGCGGCAGTACTTC
>.|.|TRBV28|TRBJ1-2
CASSPQSIYGYTF
TGTGCCAGCAGCCCCCAGTCGATCTATGGCTACACCTTC
>.|.|TRBV5-5|TRBJ2-7
CASSASGLLTEQYF
TGTGCCAGCTCCGCGTCTGGGCTGCTTACCGAGCAGTACTTC
>.|.|TRBV2|TRBJ1-4
CASSEDIGRGEKLFF
TGTGCCAGCAGCGAGGATATAGGGAGGGGTGAAAAACTGTTTTTT